The 4 T cell receptor beta chains below all came from one sample that was sequenced in a study of cytomegalovirus exposure and HLA in healthy donors. The PCR used 60 Vbeta and 13 Jbeta primers. Libraries were prepared by immunoSEQ multiplex PCR; TCRdb keeps only in-frame clonotypes and omits some of them. Altogether more than 150,000 clones are present, over 65% being singletons, with the ten largest covering approximately 1.3%. Sequences were obtained from PBMCs. These receptors came from a man aged 18 to 29 in good health and CMV-seronegative.

This rearrangement joins TRBV4-2 to TRBJ2-1; 15 nucleotides line up with TRBD2. CDR3 length: 16 amino acids. Trimming took 1 base from V and 8 from J; bases not matched to a gene: 3. The germline V gene has CDR1 LGHNA and CDR2 YNFKEQ. Here the CDR3 reads CASSQGTSGGADEQFF. CDR3 DNA: TGTGCCAGCAGCCAAGGGACTAGCGGGGGGGCCGATGAGCAGTTCTTC.

This clone was observed a few times. This chain connects TRBV4-1 to TRBJ1-2, with a possible D match to TRBD1 (5 bases). This CDR3 is 17 amino acids long. Trimming shortened V by 1 base and J by 4 bases, and 19 bases separated the two germline ends. CDR1 MGHRA and CDR2 YSYEKL come from the germline V gene. In nucleotides, the CDR3 is TGCGCCAGCAGCCAAGCATTGGCGCGGGACCAGCGCTATGGCTACACCTTC. Translated: CASSQALARDQRYGYTF.

The genes are TRBV19 and TRBJ1-2; unclear D gene. Trimming shortened V by 3 bases and J by 2 bases, and 10 bases separated the two germline ends. Germline loops: CDR1 LNHDA, CDR2 SQIVND (reference sequence). CDR3 size: 14 residues. CDR3 DNA sequence: TGTGCCAGTAGTATCCCCGAGACAAACTATGGCTACACCTTC. This codes for CASSIPETNYGYTF.

CDR3 DNA: TGTGCCAGCAGTTACGCAGTCAGGACTCGGAGTTCACCCCTCCACTTT. Translation gives CASSYAVRTRSSPLHF. V gene TRBV6-6 combines with J gene TRBJ1-6; the D is unclear. V shed 2 bases and J shed 9 bases, with 17 bases lying between them. Germline V gene sequence: CDR1 MNHNY, CDR2 SVGAGI (reference sequence). This CDR3 contains 16 residues.